This T cell receptor beta chain was sequenced for a study of blood T cell repertoires in COVID-19. Whole-study context: From the United States, Italy and Spain came samples of acute and convalescent COVID-19. In each case, the material was cDNA or gDNA derived from T cells, B-cell-depleted T cells, or PBMCs.

This CDR3 is built from 17 residues. The J segment lost 2 bases and the V segment lost 5 bases, leaving 13 bases of the junction unmatched. Germline V gene lookup returns CDR1 KGHSH and CDR2 LQKENI. Original processing methods: Amplifying reference gene primers gave estimates of nucleated cell counts. Only in-frame clones appear in the TCRdb table, and some are missing; sequencing was by immunoSEQ multiplex PCR. The V and J calls and the clone size are those of that table, but D and trimming were determined from the DNA. The sample carries around 170,000 clones, roughly 80% recorded once. The sequenced sample consisted of peripheral blood. The receptor comes from a woman in her 40s with acute or convalescent COVID-19. The chain employs TRBV18 and TRBJ2-3; 7 bases map to TRBD1. CDR3 residues: CASSRDRNRGHTDTQYF. CDR3 coding DNA: TGTGCCAGCTCAAGAGACCGGAACAGGGGACACACAGATACGCAGTATTTT.